These 18 T cell receptor beta chains were sequenced from one sample in a study of OX40 agonist ivuxolimab in advanced cancers. Preparation of the library involved the immunoSEQ multiplex PCR assay. TCRdb mirrors the immuneACCESS table, restricted to in-frame sequences. Some clones are absent from its copies; in checked studies, under half trace to an unresolved V gene, and the reason for the others is unknown. This sample lists approximately 84,000 clones; approximately 89% were detected once. About 0.2% of the sample is taken by the ten largest. The material was CD4+ or CD8+ T cells sorted from blood, obtained in a trial of the OX40 agonist ivuxolimab. These receptors all come from an adult with an advanced solid tumor such as melanoma, head and neck, liver or kidney cancer.

V is TRBV4-2 and J is TRBJ1-3; 8 bases match TRBD1. Germline V lookup: CDR1 LGHNA, CDR2 YNFKEQ. V shed 1 base, J shed 4 bases, and the junction held 0 bases outside the gene matches. The length of the CDR3 is 14 residues. CDR3 in amino acids: CASSQGDRGNTIYF. CDR3 coding DNA: TGTGCCAGCAGCCAAGGGGACAGGGGAAACACCATATATTTT.

J is TRBJ2-3 and V is TRBV11-3; 9 bases map to TRBD2. Germline values: CDR1 SGHNT, CDR2 YENEEA. There are 17 residues in the CDR3. V gave up 1 base and J gave up 1 base; unmatched junction bases: 6. In DNA form, the CDR3 reads TGTGCCAGCAGCTTAGGGTTGGCTAGCGGGGGCACAGATACGCAGTATTTT. Its translation is CASSLGLASGGTDTQYF. Based on the CDR3 plus reference TRBV11-3 and TRBJ2-3, the full variable domain is EAGVVQSPRYKIIEKKQPVAFWCNPISGHNTLYWYLQNLGQGPELLIRYENEEAVDDSQLPKDRFSAERLKGVDSTLKIQPAELGDSAVYLCASSLGLASGGTDTQYFGPGTRLTVL.

The V gene is TRBV5-1, the J gene TRBJ1-4; the D is unclear. This CDR3 has 15 residues. The V and J ends lost 6 bases and 8 bases respectively, with 20 bases between them. CDR1 and CDR2 (germline): SGHRS, YFSETQ. CDR3 in amino acids: CASTPAPGIGEKLFF. As DNA, the CDR3 is TGCGCCAGCACTCCTGCCCCGGGAATCGGCGAAAAACTGTTTTTT.

This clone was seen only a few times. The V and J genes are TRBV29-1 and TRBJ1-2, with D hard to call. V dropped 4 bases and J dropped 0 bases, with 15 bases sitting between them. The CDR3 is made up of 15 amino acids. The germline CDR1 and CDR2 sequences are SQVTM and ANQGSEA. The CDR3 loop is CSVGSGNRPNYGYTF. The CDR3 nucleotides are TGCAGCGTTGGGAGCGGGAACCGCCCTAACTATGGCTACACCTTC.

The chain recombines TRBV5-1 with TRBJ1-2, with D uncertain. The germline V gene encodes CDR1 SGHRS and CDR2 YFSETQ. The CDR3 has 14 amino acids. The V and J ends lost 0 bases and 1 base respectively, with 7 bases between them. The CDR3 DNA sequence: TGCGCCAGCAGCTTGGGACGTAATAACTATGGCTACACCTTC. This translates into CASSLGRNNYGYTF. The complete variable domain, with remaining parts taken from reference TRBV5-1 and TRBJ1-2, reads KAGVTQTPRYLIKTRGQQVTLSCSPISGHRSVSWYQQTPGQGLQFLFEYFSETQRNKGNFPGRFSGRQFSNSRSEMNVSTLELGDSALYLCASSLGRNNYGYTFGSGTRLTVV.

The genes are TRBV7-9 and TRBJ1-4, with D maybe TRBD1 (6 bases). Trimming shortened V by 5 bases and J by 11 bases, and 9 bases separated the two germline ends. Germline CDR1 and CDR2: SEHNR and FQNEAQ (reference sequence). The CDR3 sequence is 11 residues long. The CDR3 DNA sequence: TGTGCCAGCAGCCTAGGACAGAAACTGTTTTTT. Translating gives CASSLGQKLFF. The full variable domain, completed using reference TRBV7-9 and TRBJ1-4, is DTGVSQNPRHKITKRGQNVTFRCDPISEHNRLYWYRQTLGQGPEFLTYFQNEAQLEKSRLLSDRFSAERPKGSFSTLEIQRTEQGDSAMYLCASSLGQKLFFGSGTQLSVL.

The rearrangement joins TRBV29-1 to TRBJ2-3; D gene ambiguous. Between the trimmed V and J ends, which lost 3 bases and 0 bases, there was a span of 10 bases. This CDR3 is built from 14 residues. CDR1 is SQVTM and CDR2 is ANQGSEA in the germline V gene. The CDR3 DNA reads as TGCAGCGTTGACTTCCTATTAAGCACAGATACGCAGTATTTT. Translated, it gives CSVDFLLSTDTQYF.

This chain links TRBV30 with TRBJ1-1; the D gene is possibly TRBD1 (5 bases). The CDR3 loop spans 12 amino acids. CDR1 and CDR2 (germline): GTSNPN, SVGIG (reference sequence). Trimming took off 1 base at V and 6 bases at J, with 9 bases between the two ends. This chain's CDR3 is CAWSGGGPEAFF. The CDR3 DNA follows: TGTGCCTGGAGTGGGGGGGGTCCTGAAGCTTTCTTT.

The chain has TRBV28 and TRBJ2-1, with 7 nucleotides matching TRBD1. Germline CDR1 MDHEN, CDR2 SYDVKM. This CDR3 contains 14 residues. With 11 bases clipped from V and 6 bases from J, the junction kept 13 bases outside the gene matches. The CDR3 sequence is CASGGGQFSNEQFF. The CDR3 coding sequence is TGTGCCTCCGGTGGGGGACAGTTCTCCAATGAGCAGTTCTTC.

This clone was recorded once. The rearrangement links TRBV2 to TRBJ2-7; 8 nucleotides line up with TRBD2. V trimming: 6 bases; J trimming: 6 bases; junction bases outside the gene matches: 10. This CDR3 is built from 14 residues. Germline CDR1 SNHLY, CDR2 FYNNEI. The CDR3 DNA is TGTGCCAGCAGAGAGCGGGAGACCTCCCTCGAGCAGTACTTC. Its protein product is CASRERETSLEQYF. Using reference TRBV2 and TRBJ2-7 for the parts outside the CDR3, the full variable domain is EPEVTQTPSHQVTQMGQEVILRCVPISNHLYFYWYRQILGQKVEFLVSFYNNEISEKSEIFDDQFSVERPDGSNFTLKIRSTKLEDSAMYFCASRERETSLEQYFGPGTRLTVT.

Here the CDR3 DNA reads TGCGCCAGCAGCTTGAGTATCAGGGGGGAGGCTTTCTTT. Protein sequence: CASSLSIRGEAFF. The chain recombines TRBV5-1 with TRBJ1-1; 7 nucleotides align to TRBD1. Germline CDR1 is SGHRS and CDR2 is YFSETQ. Germline trimming cut 1 base from V and 11 bases from J; bases unmatched to any gene: 8. This CDR3 has 13 amino acids.

The chain is built from TRBV19 and TRBJ2-2, with 11 bases aligning to TRBD2. The germline V gene encodes CDR1 LNHDA and CDR2 SQIVND (reference sequence). Losses at the gene ends were 6 bases for V and 4 bases for J; bases not matched to a gene: 16. There are 19 residues in the CDR3. The CDR3, as DNA: TGTGCCAGTAGCCACTGGGCCCGGGCTAGCGGGGGGTCCACCGGGGAGCTGTTTTTT. This encodes CASSHWARASGGSTGELFF.

The V call is TRBV29-1, the J call TRBJ2-3, with D perhaps matching TRBD1 (5 bases). This CDR3 has 12 amino acids. Germline V gene data show CDR1 as SQVTM and CDR2 as ANQGSEA. The V end lost 7 bases, the J end lost 4 bases, and 12 bases lay between the germline ends. The CDR3 DNA is TGCAGCGCAATCGTAGGGGCAGATACGCAGTATTTT. Its translation is CSAIVGADTQYF.

This chain joins TRBV6-6 and TRBJ2-6; the D is unclear. The CDR3 consists of 12 residues. V lost 8 bases, J lost 2 bases, and 4 bases lay in between. Germline V CDR1 and CDR2: MNHNY, SVGAGI (reference sequence). CDR3 in DNA: TGTGCCAGCTGTCCTGGGGCCAACGTCCTGACTTTC. It translates to CASCPGANVLTF.

The chain has TRBV12-5 and TRBJ1-2, with D possibly being TRBD1 (5 bases). Per germline, CDR1 LGHNT and CDR2 FRNRAP. V was cut by 4 bases and J by 4 bases, with 22 bases left in between. CDR3 length: 17 residues. The CDR3 nucleotides are TGTGCTAGTGGTTCCACCCGTGGGCAGGGCGGAGGCTATGGCTACACCTTC. The encoded protein is CASGSTRGQGGGYGYTF.

The chain uses TRBV4-1 and TRBJ2-2; 8 bases are a match to TRBD1. Germline V lookup: CDR1 MGHRA, CDR2 YSYEKL. Trimming cost V 1 base and J 17 bases; bases outside gene matches: 3. The CDR3 totals 11 residues. The DNA of the CDR3 is TGCGCCAGCAGCCAAGGGACAGGGATATTTTTT. Amino acid sequence: CASSQGTGIFF.

The chain uses TRBV27 and TRBJ2-1, with D perhaps TRBD1 (6 bases). Germline CDR1 MNHEY, CDR2 SMNVEV (reference sequence). Trimming removed 5 bases from V and 7 bases from J, with 21 bases in between. CDR3 size: 16 residues. This CDR3 is CASSGLGGQGLNEQFF. CDR3 in DNA: TGTGCCAGCAGTGGCTTAGGTGGGCAGGGGTTGAATGAGCAGTTCTTC.

The V and J genes are TRBV10-3 and TRBJ1-1; D gene ambiguous. The length of the CDR3 is 11 residues. The germline gives CDR1 ENHRY, CDR2 SYGVKD. Trimming removed 10 bases from V and 4 bases from J, with 10 bases in between. CDR3 coding DNA: TGTGCCACCCCAGTGACCACTGAAGCTTTCTTT. This sequence encodes CATPVTTEAFF.